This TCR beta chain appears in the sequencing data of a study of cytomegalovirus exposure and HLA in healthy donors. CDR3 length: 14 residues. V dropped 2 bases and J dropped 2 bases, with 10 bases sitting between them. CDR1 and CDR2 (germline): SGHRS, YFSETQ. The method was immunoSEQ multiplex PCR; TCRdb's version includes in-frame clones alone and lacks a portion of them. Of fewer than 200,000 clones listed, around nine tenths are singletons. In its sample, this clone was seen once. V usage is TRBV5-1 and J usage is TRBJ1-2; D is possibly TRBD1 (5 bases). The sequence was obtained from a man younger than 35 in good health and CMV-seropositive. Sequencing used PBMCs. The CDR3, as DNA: TGCGCCAGCAGCTTCGGACACGGAAACTATGGCTACACCTTC. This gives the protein CASSFGHGNYGYTF.